This T cell receptor beta chain was obtained from a study of response to subunit inactivated influenza vaccine. V was pared by 2 bases and J by 2 bases, with 17 bases between. The germline gives CDR1 KGHSH, CDR2 LQKENI. The CDR3 spans 17 residues. Using its own MiXCR run on the RT-PCR reads, TCRdb lists one record per CDR3 protein. Among over 650,000 distinct CDR3 sequences, approximately 18% were seen once, and the ten largest hold roughly a tenth. This chain connects TRBV18 to TRBJ2-3; perhaps TRBD2 as D (6 bases). The receptor comes from a man aged 50-60 years who received an inactivated influenza vaccine. The sequences come from PBMCs from blood, collected around 5 days after vaccination. CDR3 in amino acids: CASSPIFVGGNTDTQYF. DNA of the CDR3: TGTGCCAGCTCACCAATTTTTGTGGGAGGAAACACAGATACGCAGTATTTT.